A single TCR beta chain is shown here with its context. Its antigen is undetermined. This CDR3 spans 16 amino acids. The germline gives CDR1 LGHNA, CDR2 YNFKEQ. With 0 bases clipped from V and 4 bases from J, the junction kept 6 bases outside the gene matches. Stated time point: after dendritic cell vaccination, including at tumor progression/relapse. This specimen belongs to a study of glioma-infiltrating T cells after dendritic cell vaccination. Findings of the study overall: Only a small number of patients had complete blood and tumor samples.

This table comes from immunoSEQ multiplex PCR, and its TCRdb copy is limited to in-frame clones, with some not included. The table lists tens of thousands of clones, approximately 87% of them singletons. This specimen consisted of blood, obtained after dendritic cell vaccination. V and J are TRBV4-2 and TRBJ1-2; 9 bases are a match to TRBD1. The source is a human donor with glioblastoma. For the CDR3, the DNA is TGTGCCAGCAGCCAAGATTCGACAGGGGGTGGCTATGGCTACACCTTC. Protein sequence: CASSQDSTGGGYGYTF.